These T cell receptor beta chains were read from a single sample in a study of CD8+ T cells in alopecia areata. Produced via immunoSEQ multiplex PCR; TCRdb's table is partial and in-frame only. This sample yields about 190,000 clones, of which about 63% are seen a single time; roughly 14% belongs to the top ten. The sequencing used CD4+ T cells sorted from blood, collected at week 0. The receptors were sampled from a human donor with alopecia areata. The CDR3 runs from the conserved cysteine through the conserved F or W. Fields, in order: J gene, V gene, D gene, clone size, CDR3 protein, CDR3 DNA. A D gene is named only where the DNA matches it firmly. Expanded clones get a size class; other rows say once, few or many, or leave the size out.

j_call: TRBJ2-1; v_call: TRBV5-1; d_call: TRBD2; clone_size: .; cdr3_aa: CASSPVAGGLGDEQFF; cdr3_nt: TGCGCCAGCAGCCCCGTAGCGGGGGGGCTTGGCGATGAGCAGTTCTTC
j_call: TRBJ2-3; v_call: TRBV15; d_call: .; clone_size: .; cdr3_aa: CATSRVLSADTQYF; cdr3_nt: TGTGCCACCAGCAGAGTGCTTTCGGCAGATACGCAGTATTTT
j_call: TRBJ2-1; v_call: TRBV7-3; d_call: .; clone_size: .; cdr3_aa: CASSLGRMSNEQFF; cdr3_nt: TGTGCCAGCAGCTTAGGTAGAATGAGCAATGAGCAGTTCTTC
j_call: TRBJ2-7; v_call: TRBV10-3; d_call: .; clone_size: .; cdr3_aa: CAISDPGRQSSYEQYF; cdr3_nt: TGTGCCATCAGTGACCCTGGACGGCAGAGCTCCTACGAGCAGTACTTC
j_call: TRBJ1-2; v_call: TRBV30; d_call: TRBD1; clone_size: .; cdr3_aa: CAWSKDRGYGYTF; cdr3_nt: TGTGCCTGGAGCAAAGACAGGGGATATGGCTACACCTTC
j_call: TRBJ2-1; v_call: TRBV5-1; d_call: .; clone_size: .; cdr3_aa: CASSLGDLSYNEQFF; cdr3_nt: TGCGCCAGCAGCTTGGGGGACCTCTCCTACAATGAGCAGTTCTTC
j_call: TRBJ1-5; v_call: TRBV29-1; d_call: .; clone_size: .; cdr3_aa: CSVGGGSNQPQHF; cdr3_nt: TGCAGCGTTGGGGGGGGAAGCAATCAGCCCCAGCATTTT
j_call: TRBJ1-1; v_call: TRBV7-2; d_call: .; clone_size: .; cdr3_aa: CASSLGRTEAFF; cdr3_nt: TGTGCCAGCAGCTTAGGACGGACTGAAGCTTTCTTT
j_call: TRBJ2-6; v_call: TRBV9; d_call: .; clone_size: .; cdr3_aa: CASSSSARGANVLTF; cdr3_nt: TGTGCCAGCAGCTCCTCGGCTCGGGGGGCCAACGTCCTGACTTTC
j_call: TRBJ2-7; v_call: TRBV30; d_call: .; clone_size: .; cdr3_aa: CAWSHSGFGYEQYF; cdr3_nt: TGTGCCTGGAGTCACTCGGGATTTGGATACGAGCAGTACTTC
j_call: TRBJ2-3; v_call: TRBV6-4; d_call: .; clone_size: .; cdr3_aa: CASSVAGTDTQYF; cdr3_nt: TGTGCCAGCAGTGTAGCGGGCACAGATACGCAGTATTTT
j_call: TRBJ2-7; v_call: TRBV29-1; d_call: .; clone_size: .; cdr3_aa: CSVADRTYEQYF; cdr3_nt: TGCAGCGTTGCAGACAGAACTTACGAGCAGTACTTC
j_call: TRBJ2-7; v_call: TRBV27; d_call: .; clone_size: .; cdr3_aa: CASSLKPTVYEQYF; cdr3_nt: TGTGCCAGCAGTTTGAAACCTACGGTCTACGAGCAGTACTTC
j_call: TRBJ2-7; v_call: TRBV29-1; d_call: .; clone_size: once; cdr3_aa: CSVVGLQPRAEQYF; cdr3_nt: TGCAGCGTAGTGGGACTCCAGCCTCGGGCCGAGCAGTACTTC
j_call: TRBJ1-5; v_call: TRBV7-9; d_call: .; clone_size: .; cdr3_aa: CASSLGADSNQPQHF; cdr3_nt: TGTGCCAGCAGCTTAGGTGCGGATAGCAATCAGCCCCAGCATTTT